These T cell receptor beta chains were read from a single sample in a study of molecular identifiers for immune sequencing clone quantification. TCRdb reprocessed the PCR reads with MiXCR, giving one entry per CDR3 protein. Of roughly 300,000 distinct CDR3 sequences listed, roughly 24% are singletons. The sequenced sample consisted of naive CD8+ T cells from blood, with Jurkat cell RNA spiked in. Every receptor here comes from a human donor in good health. Some libraries in this study had Jurkat cell RNA spiked in. Each CDR3 is given with its conserved first and last residue. Fields, in order: CDR3 protein, CDR3 DNA, V gene, D gene, J gene, clone size. A D gene is named only where the DNA matches it firmly. Part of the rows lack a size; the others show once, few, many or a class for expanded clones.

CASSEWAGTAYDSGANVLTF	TGTGCCAGCAGTGAATGGGCCGGGACAGCGTATGACTCTGGGGCCAACGTCCTGACTTTC	TRBV25-1	TRBD1	TRBJ2-6	few
CASSQGLPPGTGELFF	TGCGCCAGCAGCCAAGGGTTACCCCCGGGCACCGGGGAGCTGTTTTTT	TRBV4-3	.	TRBJ2-2	few
CANSQALLMNTEAFF	TGCGCCAACAGCCAAGCGTTGCTAATGAACACTGAAGCTTTCTTT	TRBV4-3	.	TRBJ1-1	once
CAASPTVRRGDTDTQYF	TGTGCCGCCAGCCCAACCGTCAGGCGAGGAGACACAGATACGCAGTATTTT	TRBV15	.	TRBJ2-3	.
CASSYSRVNTEAFF	TGTGCCAGCAGTTACTCCCGGGTAAACACTGAAGCTTTCTTT	TRBV6-2/TRBV6-3	.	TRBJ1-1	many
CASSPPGQVTSMNTEAFF	TGTGCCAGCAGTCCTCCGGGACAGGTGACGTCGATGAACACTGAAGCTTTCTTT	TRBV6-1	TRBD1	TRBJ1-1	.
CASNWPGSGISTEAFF	TGTGCCAGCAATTGGCCGGGCTCCGGGATTTCCACTGAAGCTTTCTTT	TRBV6-2/TRBV6-3	.	TRBJ1-1	.
CASSLDLAFEGNSYNSPLHF	TGTGCCAGCAGCTTGGATTTGGCATTTGAGGGGAACTCCTATAATTCACCCCTCCACTTT	TRBV11-2	.	TRBJ1-6	.
CANSQDRGFTEAFF	TGCGCCAACAGCCAAGATCGGGGGTTTACTGAAGCTTTCTTT	TRBV4-3	.	TRBJ1-1	.
CASSWGARYEQCF	TGTGCCAGCAGTTGGGGGGCGCGTTACGAGCAGTGCTTC	TRBV27	.	TRBJ2-7	.
CASTFGEWQGSFSGANVLTF	TGTGCCAGCACCTTCGGGGAGTGGCAGGGATCATTCTCTGGGGCCAACGTCCTGACTTTC	TRBV6-2/TRBV6-3	.	TRBJ2-6	.
CAWSIRTSGRRTDTQYF	TGTGCCTGGAGTATCCGGACTAGCGGGAGGAGGACAGATACGCAGTATTTT	TRBV30	TRBD2	TRBJ2-3	.
CASAEVSSYEQYF	TGCGCCAGCGCCGAGGTGAGCTCCTACGAGCAGTACTTC	TRBV5-1	.	TRBJ2-7	many
CASSIGGDGEQFF	TGTGCCAGTAGTATTGGCGGGGACGGTGAGCAGTTCTTC	TRBV19	.	TRBJ2-1	many
CASSFVRNTGELFF	TGCGCCAGCAGCTTCGTCAGGAACACCGGGGAGCTGTTTTTT	TRBV5-1	.	TRBJ2-2	many
CASTPEGWGTEAFF	TGTGCCAGCACCCCAGAGGGCTGGGGCACTGAAGCTTTCTTT	TRBV6-2/TRBV6-3	.	TRBJ1-1	many
CATSVPRDPTYEQYF	TGTGCCACCAGTGTTCCCCGGGACCCTACGTACGAGCAGTACTTC	TRBV24-1	.	TRBJ2-7	.
CASSSGGEDTQYF	TGCGCCAGCAGCTCCGGTGGGGAAGATACGCAGTATTTT	TRBV5-1	.	TRBJ2-3	.
CASSPQGGQDTQYF	TGTGCCAGCAGCCCGCAAGGTGGGCAAGATACGCAGTATTTT	TRBV3-1	.	TRBJ2-3	.
CAWMSERTQETQYF	TGTGCCTGGATGTCAGAAAGGACACAAGAGACCCAGTACTTC	TRBV30	.	TRBJ2-5	many
CASSPRADFSEAFF	TGTGCCAGCAGCCCGCGGGCGGATTTCTCTGAAGCTTTCTTT	TRBV12-3/TRBV12-4	.	TRBJ1-1	many
CASSPALQETQYF	TGTGCCAGCAGCCCGGCCCTTCAAGAGACCCAGTACTTC	TRBV5-4	.	TRBJ2-5	many
CASSPGGAPTDTQYF	TGTGCCAGCAGTCCCGGGGGGGCGCCGACAGATACGCAGTATTTT	TRBV27	TRBD2	TRBJ2-3	.
CASSIFGEQYF	TGTGCCAGTAGTATCTTCGGGGAGCAGTACTTC	TRBV19	.	TRBJ2-7	many
CSAKTGLRTDTQYF	TGCAGTGCTAAGACAGGTCTACGCACAGATACGCAGTATTTT	TRBV20-1	.	TRBJ2-3	few
CASSEASSGRADEQFF	TGTGCCAGCAGTGAAGCCTCTAGCGGGAGGGCCGATGAGCAGTTCTTC	TRBV2	TRBD2	TRBJ2-1	many